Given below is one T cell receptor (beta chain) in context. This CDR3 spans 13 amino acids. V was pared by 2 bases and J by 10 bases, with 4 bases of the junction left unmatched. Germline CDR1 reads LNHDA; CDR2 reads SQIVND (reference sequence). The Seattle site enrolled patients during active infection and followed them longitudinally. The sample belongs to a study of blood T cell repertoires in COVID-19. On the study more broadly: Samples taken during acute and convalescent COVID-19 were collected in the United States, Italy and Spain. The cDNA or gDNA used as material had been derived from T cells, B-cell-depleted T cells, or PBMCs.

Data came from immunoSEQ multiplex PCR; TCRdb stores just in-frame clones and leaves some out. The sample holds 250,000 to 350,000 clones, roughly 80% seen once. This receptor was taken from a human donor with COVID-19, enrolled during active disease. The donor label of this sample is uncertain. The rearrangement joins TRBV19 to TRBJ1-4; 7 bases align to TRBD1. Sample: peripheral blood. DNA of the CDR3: TGTGCCAGTAGTATAACAGGGGCAAGAAAACTGTTTTTT. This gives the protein CASSITGARKLFF.